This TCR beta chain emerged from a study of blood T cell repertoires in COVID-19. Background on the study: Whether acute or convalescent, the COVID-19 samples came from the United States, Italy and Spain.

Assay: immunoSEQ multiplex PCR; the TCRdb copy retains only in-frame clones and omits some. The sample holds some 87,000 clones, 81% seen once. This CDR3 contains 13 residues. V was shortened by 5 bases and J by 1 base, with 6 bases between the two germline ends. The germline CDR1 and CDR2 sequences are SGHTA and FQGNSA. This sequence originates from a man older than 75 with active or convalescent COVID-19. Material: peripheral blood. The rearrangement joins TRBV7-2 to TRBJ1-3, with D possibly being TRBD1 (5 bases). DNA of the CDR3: TGTGCCAGCAGCGGGGGGTCTGGAAACACCATATATTTT. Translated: CASSGGSGNTIYF.